This is a list of T cell receptor beta chains from one sample in a study of radiotherapy plus CTLA-4 blockade in lung cancer. Sequencing was performed with immunoSEQ multiplex PCR; in TCRdb, only in-frame clones are kept and a portion is missing. The sample consists of some 62,000 clones, around three quarters of them appearing once. Material: peripheral blood, obtained from a patient treated with radiotherapy plus ipilimumab. The receptors stem from a human donor with non-small cell lung cancer who had a complete response to radiotherapy plus ipilimumab. CDR3s include the opening cysteine and the closing phenylalanine or tryptophan. The order of the fields is J gene, clone size, D gene, V gene, CDR3 protein, CDR3 DNA. The D gene is left open where the match is weak. Size is omitted from some rows. Given values are once, few, many or a class for expanded clones.

J: TRBJ2-5; size: NA; D: NA; V: TRBV14; CDR3: CASSLTGETQYF; DNA: TGTGCCAGCAGCCTGACGGGAGAGACCCAGTACTTC
J: TRBJ1-2; size: NA; D: NA; V: TRBV12-5; CDR3: CASGLWPPRSYGYTF; DNA: TGTGCTAGTGGTTTGTGGCCACCCCGGAGCTATGGCTACACCTTC
J: TRBJ1-1; size: NA; D: TRBD1; V: TRBV15; CDR3: CATSRGGGQTNTEAFF; DNA: TGTGCCACCAGCAGAGGGGGGGGACAGACTAACACTGAAGCTTTCTTT
J: TRBJ1-2; size: NA; D: NA; V: TRBV23-1; CDR3: CASSQRYGGVNYGYTF; DNA: TGCGCCAGCAGTCAACGCTACGGAGGAGTAAACTATGGCTACACCTTC
J: TRBJ2-3; size: NA; D: NA; V: TRBV7-6; CDR3: CASSSYGRGDTQYF; DNA: TGTGCCAGCAGCTCGTACGGGAGAGGAGATACGCAGTATTTT
J: TRBJ1-4; size: NA; D: TRBD1; V: TRBV10-3; CDR3: CAISDTGGIEKLFF; DNA: TGTGCCATCAGTGATACAGGGGGGATTGAAAAACTGTTTTTT
J: TRBJ2-1; size: NA; D: NA; V: TRBV19; CDR3: CASSIPVLRGEQFF; DNA: TGTGCCAGTAGTATCCCCGTTCTCCGAGGGGAGCAGTTCTTC
J: TRBJ2-3; size: NA; D: TRBD1; V: TRBV6-5; CDR3: CASSYAGQDNTDTQYF; DNA: TGTGCCAGCAGTTACGCGGGACAGGACAACACAGATACGCAGTATTTT
J: TRBJ1-3; size: NA; D: NA; V: TRBV5-6; CDR3: CASTFGGGITIYF; DNA: TGTGCCAGCACCTTTGGAGGGGGGATAACCATATATTTT
J: TRBJ1-4; size: few; D: NA; V: TRBV11-3; CDR3: CASSSQGPFATNEKLFF; DNA: TGTGCCAGCAGCTCACAGGGCCCCTTTGCAACTAATGAAAAACTGTTTTTT
J: TRBJ1-2; size: NA; D: NA; V: TRBV7-2; CDR3: CASSPQRGTFYGYTF; DNA: TGTGCCAGCAGCCCTCAGAGGGGTACGTTCTATGGCTACACCTTC
J: TRBJ1-2; size: NA; D: TRBD1; V: TRBV7-9; CDR3: CASSYNRGQGYGYTF; DNA: TGTGCCAGCAGCTATAACAGGGGGCAGGGCTATGGCTACACCTTC
J: TRBJ2-1; size: NA; D: TRBD2; V: TRBV19; CDR3: CASSRGLAGIEQFF; DNA: TGTGCCAGTAGCCGCGGACTAGCGGGGATTGAGCAGTTCTTC
J: TRBJ2-1; size: NA; D: TRBD1; V: TRBV5-3; CDR3: CARSSCGTGTYNEQFF; DNA: TGTGCCAGAAGCTCTTGTGGGACAGGGACCTACAATGAGCAGTTCTTC
J: TRBJ2-5; size: NA; D: NA; V: TRBV14; CDR3: CASSPVLGPWETQYF; DNA: TGTGCCAGCAGCCCCGTTCTAGGCCCGTGGGAGACCCAGTACTTC
J: TRBJ1-5; size: few; D: NA; V: TRBV27; CDR3: CASRGGGSSNQPQHF; DNA: TGTGCCAGCAGGGGGGGTGGGTCTAGCAATCAGCCCCAGCATTTT
J: TRBJ1-2; size: few; D: TRBD1; V: TRBV30; CDR3: CAWSPGTGGYTF; DNA: TGTGCCTGGAGTCCCGGGACAGGAGGCTACACCTTC
J: TRBJ2-6; size: NA; D: TRBD1; V: TRBV30; CDR3: CAWSKGQGIFSGANVLTF; DNA: TGTGCCTGGAGTAAGGGACAGGGGATATTCTCTGGGGCCAACGTCCTGACTTTC
J: TRBJ1-2; size: NA; D: NA; V: TRBV19; CDR3: CASSMVSYYGYTF; DNA: TGTGCCAGTAGTATGGTGAGTTACTATGGCTACACCTTC
J: TRBJ1-4; size: NA; D: NA; V: TRBV30; CDR3: CAWSREGSLEKLFF; DNA: TGTGCCTGGAGTCGAGAGGGCAGCCTTGAAAAACTGTTTTTT
J: TRBJ2-3; size: NA; D: TRBD2; V: TRBV4-3; CDR3: CASSQVPGLAGGRSTDTQYF; DNA: TGCGCCAGCAGCCAAGTCCCGGGACTAGCGGGAGGGAGAAGCACAGATACGCAGTATTTT
J: TRBJ2-3; size: NA; D: NA; V: TRBV4-2; CDR3: CASSQDRRQTDTQYF; DNA: TGTGCCAGCAGCCAAGACCGCAGACAGACAGATACGCAGTATTTT
J: TRBJ1-3; size: NA; D: NA; V: TRBV11-2; CDR3: CASSLVHRNTIYF; DNA: TGTGCCAGCAGCTTAGTCCACCGAAACACCATATATTTT
J: TRBJ1-1; size: once; D: TRBD1; V: TRBV7-9; CDR3: CASSLSDRGRDEAFF; DNA: TGTGCCAGCAGCTTATCGGACAGGGGGCGGGATGAAGCTTTCTTT
J: TRBJ1-1; size: NA; D: NA; V: TRBV18; CDR3: CASSPIPGLNTEAFF; DNA: TGTGCCAGCTCACCAATTCCAGGGCTAAACACTGAAGCTTTCTTT
J: TRBJ1-4; size: once; D: NA; V: TRBV18; CDR3: CASSPPSNSDGKLFF; DNA: TGTGCCAGCTCACCACCGAGTAATAGCGACGGAAAACTGTTTTTT
J: TRBJ2-3; size: NA; D: NA; V: TRBV5-1; CDR3: CASSARPSTDTQYF; DNA: TGCGCCAGCAGCGCGAGACCTAGCACAGATACGCAGTATTTT
J: TRBJ1-1; size: medium-sized; D: NA; V: TRBV7-9; CDR3: CASSLQNTEAFF; DNA: TGTGCCAGCAGCTTACAGAACACTGAAGCTTTCTTT
J: TRBJ1-1; size: few; D: TRBD1; V: TRBV30; CDR3: CAWSSDRDTEAFF; DNA: TGTGCCTGGAGTTCGGACAGGGACACTGAAGCTTTCTTT
J: TRBJ2-3; size: NA; D: TRBD2; V: TRBV10-3; CDR3: CAISESEGGRGVADTQYF; DNA: TGTGCCATCAGTGAGTCGGAGGGCGGGAGGGGAGTGGCAGATACGCAGTATTTT
J: TRBJ1-1; size: NA; D: TRBD1; V: TRBV9; CDR3: CASSAPGQLEAFF; DNA: TGTGCCAGCAGCGCCCCGGGACAGCTAGAAGCTTTCTTT
J: TRBJ2-5; size: NA; D: NA; V: TRBV20-1; CDR3: CSALKETQYF; DNA: TGCAGTGCTCTTAAGGAGACCCAGTACTTC
J: TRBJ1-2; size: NA; D: NA; V: TRBV19; CDR3: CASSIVLRRNYGYTF; DNA: TGTGCCAGTAGTATAGTCCTCCGAAGGAACTATGGCTACACCTTC
J: TRBJ1-1; size: NA; D: NA; V: TRBV4-1; CDR3: CASKPVGRARNTEAFF; DNA: TGCGCCAGCAAACCTGTTGGTAGGGCCCGAAACACTGAAGCTTTCTTT
J: TRBJ1-4; size: NA; D: NA; V: TRBV19; CDR3: CASIGLASAANEKLFF; DNA: TGTGCCAGTATAGGGCTTGCGTCAGCGGCTAATGAAAAACTGTTTTTT
J: TRBJ1-2; size: few; D: NA; V: TRBV21-1; CDR3: CASVQKGKYGYTF; DNA: TGTGCCAGCGTCCAAAAGGGAAAGTATGGCTACACCTTC
J: TRBJ2-7; size: NA; D: NA; V: TRBV11-2; CDR3: CASSRTDGSYEQYF; DNA: TGTGCCAGCAGCCGGACGGACGGTTCCTACGAGCAGTACTTC
J: TRBJ1-1; size: NA; D: TRBD1; V: TRBV5-1; CDR3: CASSLGQGPEAFF; DNA: TGCGCCAGCAGCTTGGGACAGGGGCCGGAAGCTTTCTTT
J: TRBJ2-6; size: NA; D: NA; V: TRBV28; CDR3: CASGPAGGGANVLTF; DNA: TGTGCCAGCGGTCCGGCGGGCGGTGGGGCCAACGTCCTGACTTTC
J: TRBJ2-1; size: NA; D: NA; V: TRBV18; CDR3: CASSPFRGKLKDNEQFF; DNA: TGTGCCAGCTCACCCTTTAGGGGGAAGCTCAAGGACAATGAGCAGTTCTTC
J: TRBJ2-1; size: few; D: TRBD2; V: TRBV7-6; CDR3: CASSPAWSGSGRLNKDEQFF; DNA: TGTGCCAGCAGCCCGGCCTGGTCCGGTAGCGGGAGGTTAAACAAAGATGAGCAGTTCTTC
J: TRBJ2-1; size: NA; D: TRBD1; V: TRBV29-1; CDR3: CSFWTGGINEQFF; DNA: TGTAGCTTCTGGACAGGGGGTATCAATGAGCAGTTCTTC
J: TRBJ1-4; size: NA; D: NA; V: TRBV7-2; CDR3: CASSLAPATNEKLFF; DNA: TGTGCCAGCAGCTTAGCGCCTGCAACTAATGAAAAACTGTTTTTT
J: TRBJ2-5; size: NA; D: NA; V: TRBV29-1; CDR3: CSVDTGVWETQYF; DNA: TGCAGCGTTGATACCGGGGTTTGGGAGACCCAGTACTTC
J: TRBJ1-4; size: NA; D: NA; V: TRBV18; CDR3: CASSTGGATNEKLFF; DNA: TGTGCCAGCTCAACTGGGGGAGCAACTAATGAAAAACTGTTTTTT
J: TRBJ1-2; size: NA; D: TRBD1; V: TRBV25-1; CDR3: CASSFFRTGGLPNYGYTF; DNA: TGTGCCAGCAGTTTTTTTAGAACAGGGGGCCTCCCTAACTATGGCTACACCTTC
J: TRBJ1-2; size: NA; D: TRBD1; V: TRBV7-2; CDR3: CASSLALDRAANYGYTF; DNA: TGTGCCAGCAGCTTAGCCCTCGACAGGGCTGCTAACTATGGCTACACCTTC